This passage covers 24 T cell receptor beta chains from one sample sequenced in a study of shared clonotypes between healthy human individuals. The table came from immunoSEQ multiplex PCR; TCRdb's copy has only in-frame clones and leaves some out. The table lists about 2.3 million clones, more than 80% of them singletons. Sequencing input: naive CD4+ T cells from PBMCs. Described subset: CD45RA+ positively selected. The receptors were sampled from a man aged 18 to 29 in good health. Some clones in this sample may be carry-over from other donors' samples.

This rearrangement joins TRBV30 to TRBJ2-3; D is ambiguous. CDR3 length equals 13 residues. V lost 1 base to trimming and J lost 6 bases, with 11 bases between them. CDR1 and CDR2 from the germline V gene are GTSNPN and SVGIG (reference sequence). The CDR3 region has the DNA TGTGCCTGGAGTGACCAGGCATTGGATACGCAGTATTTT. Its translation: CAWSDQALDTQYF.

The gene calls are TRBV28 and TRBJ2-7, with 11 nucleotides matching TRBD2. Germline assignment: CDR1 MDHEN and CDR2 SYDVKM. The V gene end was trimmed by 5 bases and the J gene end by 3 bases; junction bases not matched to a gene: 6. The CDR3 is made up of 15 amino acids. CDR3 in DNA: TGTGCCAGCAGTCACTTACTAGCGGGGGACTACGAGCAGTACTTC. It translates to CASSHLLAGDYEQYF.

The chain combines TRBV28 with TRBJ2-7; either TRBD1 or TRBD2 may fit D (7 bases each). This CDR3 spans 15 amino acids. V shed 7 bases and J shed 0 bases, with 16 bases lying between them. The germline V gene has CDR1 MDHEN and CDR2 SYDVKM. The CDR3 DNA is TGTGCCAGCACCACAGGGGACTACAGCTCCTACGAGCAGTACTTC. Translating it yields CASTTGDYSSYEQYF.

CDR3 sequence reads: CASSQQAGVVGELFF. The CDR3 DNA sequence: TGCGCCAGCAGTCAACAAGCGGGAGTGGTCGGGGAGCTGTTTTTT. This chain links TRBV5-1 with TRBJ2-2; 8 nucleotides line up with TRBD2. The CDR3 consists of 15 residues. V was pared by 5 bases and J by 7 bases, with 10 bases of the junction left unmatched. Germline V CDR1 and CDR2: SGHRS, YFSETQ. Together with reference TRBV5-1 and TRBJ2-2, the CDR3 gives the full variable domain: KAGVTQTPRYLIKTRGQQVTLSCSPISGHRSVSWYQQTPGQGLQFLFEYFSETQRNKGNFPGRFSGRQFSNSRSEMNVSTLELGDSALYLCASSQQAGVVGELFFGEGSRLTVL.

This clone is a singleton in its sample. DNA of the CDR3: TGTGCTAGTGGTTTCCGACAGGAGAACACTGAAGCTTTCTTT. This translates into CASGFRQENTEAFF. This chain uses TRBV12-5 with TRBJ1-1; possibly TRBD1 for D (6 bases). The CDR3 length is 14 residues. V lost 3 bases to trimming and J lost 1 base, with 9 bases between them. Looked up from germline, CDR1 is LGHNT and CDR2 is FRNRAP.

V gene TRBV6-8 combines with J gene TRBJ2-2; TRBD2 agrees at 8 bases. The length of the CDR3 is 16 residues. Germline CDR1 and CDR2: MNHGY and SAAAGT. V lost 8 bases to trimming and J lost 4 bases; unmatched junction nucleotides: 12. The CDR3 DNA reads TGTGCCAGCGATCCTCCGGGGGGGGCGGCCACCGGGGAGCTGTTTTTT. Encoded protein: CASDPPGGAATGELFF.

The chain's CDR3 is CASTRGSAYEQYF. DNA of the CDR3: TGTGCCAGCACCCGAGGGTCCGCCTACGAGCAGTACTTC. The chain employs TRBV6-6 and TRBJ2-7, with D perhaps TRBD2 (5 bases). This CDR3 contains 13 residues. In germline, CDR1 is MNHNY, CDR2 SVGAGI (reference sequence). The V end lost 7 bases, the J end lost 2 bases, and 12 bases lay between the germline ends.

This sequence joins TRBV7-2 and TRBJ2-5; 9 positions agree with TRBD1. The CDR3 has 15 residues. Germline V gene lookup returns CDR1 SGHTA and CDR2 FQGNSA. Trimming cost V 5 bases and J 5 bases; bases outside gene matches: 9. CDR3 in amino acids: CASSPNRGREETQYF. CDR3 DNA: TGTGCCAGCAGCCCAAACAGGGGGCGGGAGGAGACCCAGTACTTC.

The chain couples TRBV7-2 to TRBJ1-1; 9 bases align to TRBD1. The ends lost 4 bases at V and 5 bases at J; junction bases unmatched: 8. CDR1 and CDR2 from the germline V gene are SGHTA and FQGNSA. The CDR3 has 15 residues. DNA of the CDR3: TGTGCCAGCAGCTCCCGCAAACAGGGGGCGACTGAAGCTTTCTTT. Translated, it gives CASSSRKQGATEAFF.

The V call is TRBV5-4, the J call TRBJ1-2, with D uncertain. CDR3 size: 15 residues. Per the germline V gene, CDR1 is SGHNT and CDR2 is YYREEE (reference sequence). The V and J ends lost 0 bases and 8 bases respectively, with 17 bases between them. The CDR3 protein is CASSLGVGFEYGYTF. CDR3 bases: TGTGCCAGCAGCTTGGGGGTGGGTTTTGAGTACGGCTACACCTTC.

For this clone: Other DNA sequences from this sample encode an identical CDR3 as well. V usage is TRBV7-8 and J usage is TRBJ1-2, with D possibly matching TRBD1 (5 bases). Per the germline V gene, CDR1 is SGHVS and CDR2 is FQNEAQ. This CDR3 spans 12 amino acids. Trimming shortened V by 5 bases and J by 2 bases, and 6 bases separated the two germline ends. This CDR3 is CASSTGNYGYTF. CDR3 bases: TGTGCCAGCAGCACAGGCAACTATGGCTACACCTTC.

The genes are TRBV28 and TRBJ2-5; TRBD1 matches 9 bases. Germline loops: CDR1 MDHEN, CDR2 SYDVKM. The CDR3 is made up of 17 amino acids. After removal of 6 bases from V and 13 bases from J, the junction contained 24 bases not matched to a gene. The chain's CDR3 is CASRPPGQGHVTKRGYF. The CDR3 bases are TGTGCCAGCAGACCCCCGGGACAGGGACACGTTACGAAAAGAGGGTACTTC.

The genes are TRBV5-1 and TRBJ2-7; no reliable D call. This CDR3 has 15 residues. V was trimmed by 0 bases and J by 3 bases, leaving 13 bases between them. Germline assignment: CDR1 SGHRS and CDR2 YFSETQ. CDR3 nucleotide sequence: TGCGCCAGCAGCTTGGTCTTGCTACCTAACTACGAGCAGTACTTC. It specifies CASSLVLLPNYEQYF.

The genes are TRBV28 and TRBJ1-1; 10 bases are a match to TRBD1. This CDR3 has 15 amino acids. V shed 5 bases and J 1 base; nucleotides not matched to a gene: 4. In germline, CDR1 is MDHEN, CDR2 SYDVKM. The DNA of the CDR3 is TGTGCCAGCAGTGACAGGGGGCTTTGGAACACTGAAGCTTTCTTT. This codes for CASSDRGLWNTEAFF.

J is TRBJ1-3 and V is TRBV20-1, with D unresolved. Germline V gives CDR1 DFQATT, CDR2 SNEGSKA (reference sequence). Trimming cost V 7 bases and J 7 bases, with 8 bases left between them. The CDR3 consists of 10 residues. CDR3 sequence (DNA): TGCAGTGTTGTCGGTAACACCATATATTTT. Protein sequence: CSVVGNTIYF.

The chain recombines TRBV5-1 with TRBJ2-5, with D perhaps TRBD2 (7 bases). Germline V gives CDR1 SGHRS, CDR2 YFSETQ. The V end lost 4 bases, the J end lost 5 bases, and 27 bases lay between the germline ends. This CDR3 spans 18 amino acids. The CDR3 loop is CASSPTGTTTWGGETQYF. The CDR3 region has the DNA TGCGCCAGCAGCCCGACCGGGACAACGACATGGGGGGGCGAGACCCAGTACTTC.

Comments on this clone: Different DNA sequences within this sample yield the same CDR3. J is TRBJ1-3 and V is TRBV28; the D gene is possibly TRBD1 (6 bases). CDR1 is MDHEN and CDR2 is SYDVKM in the germline V gene. Trimming took 6 bases from V and 0 from J, leaving 9 bases between them. The CDR3 is 14 amino acids. The chain's CDR3 is CASSPQGSGNTIYF. The CDR3 DNA reads as TGTGCCAGCAGCCCACAGGGCTCTGGAAACACCATATATTTT. Combining the CDR3 with reference TRBV28 and TRBJ1-3 gives the whole variable domain DVKVTQSSRYLVKRTGEKVFLECVQDMDHENMFWYRQDPGLGLRLIYFSYDVKMKEKGDIPEGYSVSREKKERFSLILESASTNQTSMYLCASSPQGSGNTIYFGEGSWLTVV.

The chain carries TRBV27 and TRBJ2-1; maybe TRBD2 (5 bases). Germline CDR1 and CDR2: MNHEY and SMNVEV (reference sequence). CDR3 length: 15 residues. The ends were cut back, 5 bases at V and 0 bases at J, with 11 bases in the middle. The CDR3: CASSPRGSSYNEQFF. CDR3 coding DNA: TGTGCCAGCAGTCCTCGAGGGAGCTCCTACAATGAGCAGTTCTTC.

This chain connects TRBV28 to TRBJ2-1; no definite D call. Trimming left V 2 bases short and J 0 bases short, with 8 bases between. The germline V gene has CDR1 MDHEN and CDR2 SYDVKM. This CDR3 is 15 amino acids long. CDR3 sequence (DNA): TGTGCCAGCAGTTTAGAGCAGAGCTCCTACAATGAGCAGTTCTTC. Translation: CASSLEQSSYNEQFF.

This clone was recorded only once. The chain carries TRBV10-3 and TRBJ1-2; D is unresolved. Per the germline V gene, CDR1 is ENHRY and CDR2 is SYGVKD. This CDR3 spans 15 amino acids. V was clipped by 3 bases and J by 4 bases, with 15 bases between them. CDR3 in amino acids: CAISEGTPNVYGYTF. CDR3 nucleotides: TGTGCCATCAGTGAAGGCACTCCGAACGTCTATGGCTACACCTTC.

The chain has TRBV6-6 and TRBJ2-7; TRBD1 might be the D (5 bases). V was shortened by 0 bases and J by 3 bases, with 9 bases between the two germline ends. There are 14 residues in the CDR3. Germline values: CDR1 MNHNY, CDR2 SVGAGI (reference sequence). The DNA of the CDR3 is TGTGCCAGCAGTTACTCGAAGGGGTACTACGAGCAGTACTTC. Translation: CASSYSKGYYEQYF.

The V call is TRBV18, the J call TRBJ2-5; 7 nucleotides agree with TRBD2. J lost 9 bases, V lost 6 bases, and 13 bases had no gene match. The CDR3 totals 14 residues. Germline assignment: CDR1 KGHSH and CDR2 LQKENI. CDR3: CASSLLGGSIPQYF. The CDR3 coding sequence is TGTGCCAGCTCCCTTTTGGGCGGGAGTATCCCCCAGTACTTC.

The chain links TRBV4-2 to TRBJ2-7, with D tentatively TRBD2 (7 bases). Germline V gene sequence: CDR1 LGHNA, CDR2 YNFKEQ. The CDR3 consists of 16 residues. Between the trimmed V and J ends, which lost 1 base and 3 bases, there was a span of 16 bases. CDR3 bases: TGTGCCAGCAGCCAAGGGGGGGGGCGGACAGACTACGAGCAGTACTTC. This translates into CASSQGGGRTDYEQYF.

This clone was detected only once. This sequence joins TRBV6-5 and TRBJ1-5, with D hard to call. CDR1 is MNHEY, CDR2 SVGAGI, per germline. This CDR3 contains 15 residues. V was shortened by 7 bases and J by 5 bases, with 18 bases between the two germline ends. Written as DNA, the CDR3 is TGTGCCAGCATTTTTCGACCAGCCCCCGATCAGCCCCAGCATTTT. Protein: CASIFRPAPDQPQHF.